This TCR beta chain appears in the sequencing data of a study of T cells in Graves' hyperthyroidism and ophthalmopathy (dated by TCRdb to the late 2010s). Regarding the complete study: Peripheral blood samples were taken at initial diagnosis, before any treatment was given. TCR V-J signatures able to tell the groups apart were searched for in a discovery cohort of 100 or so patients, of whom approximately 40 had Graves' ophthalmopathy and 57 had stable Graves' hyperthyroidism. Prospective prediction of ophthalmopathy was tested in an independent validation cohort consisting of 18 to 20 hyperthyroidism patients and more than 15 patients who later progressed to ophthalmopathy. For training and testing, the 80 to 100 patients in the discovery cohort were randomly divided in a 7:3 ratio. Thyroid tissue and blood T-cell repertoires from about six Graves' hyperthyroidism patients were also compared in the study. After sampling, hyperthyroidism patients received methimazole starting at 30 mg daily, and ophthalmopathy patients received high-dose intravenous methylprednisolone. TCR Vbeta CDR3 sequencing of 135 peripheral blood samples (under 45 ophthalmopathy, approximately 80 hyperthyroidism and 17 progressor patients) is reported in the paper. What the study reported, not specific to this receptor: Sample size was not statistically predetermined, and blinding of investigators to group allocation was not performed. In cross-validation, a model built on a 13 V-J signature told ophthalmopathy apart from stable hyperthyroidism with over 85% sensitivity and roughly 81% specificity, and in testing the same model reached 80%/75%. Most expanded thyroid clonotypes (frequency above 0.001) were also found in blood, which suggests that blood repertoires may mirror thyroid immune responses. In validation, progression to ophthalmopathy was predicted by the model with roughly 69% sensitivity and under 85% specificity, a median of 6.5 months before onset.

Moderately to severely active disease, a Clinical Activity Score of at least 3, a NOSPECS grade of at least 4, and a duration under 3 months were present in ophthalmopathy patients. Any patient with an uncontrolled infection, another autoimmune disease, pregnancy or lactation was excluded. Diagnoses were established on the basis of clinical symptoms, serum thyroxine and TRAb, thyroid ultrasound, and orbital computed tomography. Ficoll-Paque density gradient centrifugation was used to isolate PBMCs from 8.5 to 10 ml of fresh peripheral blood. Total RNA was extracted with Trizol reagent, and quality was checked on an Agilent 2100 Bioanalyzer. There are a few counts of this clonotype. Its antigen is not yet known. No qualities accompany the bases; no much larger clone lies one base away. Including the terminal cysteine and phenylalanine, the CDR3 comprises 13 residues. Just the 39-base CDR3 DNA is kept, in frame starting at base 1. V loses 2 bases of germline sequence and J loses 5 bases, and the interval between the two ends is 9 bases. In the germline V gene, CDR1 corresponds to SGHVS and CDR2 to FNYEAQ.

Amplification of TCR beta CDR3 regions was carried out from RNA transcripts. The first round of RT-PCR for the TCR CDR3 was performed with the HTBI primer set and the Qiagen OneStep RT-PCR kit. Libraries were constructed in a second round of multiplex PCR, after which size selection and purification were carried out. Sequencing of the libraries was done on an Illumina HiSeq2000 using paired-end 100 bp reads. Per the original workflow: SOAPnuke was used to process the raw data, removing reads that contained adapters or uncalled bases, had a mean Phred below 15, or lacked an exact match to the constant primer or identifier. COPE v1.2.5 was used to merge high-quality paired reads, and clonotypes were defined as unique nucleotide sequences. MiTCR v1.1 was used to align the clonotypes against IMGT TRBV, TRBD and TRBJ reference segments. The analysis included only V-J combinations with a frequency above 0.0001, which together covered about 99% of the repertoires. The TCS score was defined as the ratio of F50 (clonal expansion) to E x V (chaos), calculated using BLOSUM62-based TCRdist between CDR3 peptides within each V-J. Welch's t-statistics and random forest reduced some 510 V-J features to 13, which were used in a naive Bayes classifier (R e1071). TCRdb reprocessing: public reads trimmed at Q25 with fastp, clones called with MiXCR, in-frame beta chains kept. All rows with the same CDR3 protein become a single entry with the most common DNA and genes. The V and J calls and clone size come from TCRdb's table, not from the authors' own analysis. In all, the sample holds hundreds of thousands of distinct CDR3 sequences, and approximately 18% of those were seen once. Approximately 35% of the sample goes to the ten largest clones.

This sequence uses TRBV7-6 and TRBJ1-1; too little of a D gene remains to name it. Specimen: blood. The receptor was isolated from a man in his fifties with Graves' ophthalmopathy. In nucleotide form, the sequence is TGTGCCAGCAGCTTAAAAATTGGTACTGAAGCTTTCTTT. This is translated as CASSLKIGTEAFF.